The T cell receptor beta chain described here comes from a study of patients and donors after allogeneic stem cell transplantation. TCRdb fed the RT-PCR reads into MiXCR, producing one record per CDR3 protein. The table has 150,000 to 200,000 distinct CDR3 sequences, approximately 25% seen once. CDR1 is SEHNR and CDR2 is FQNEAQ in the germline V gene (reference sequence). The CDR3 has 15 amino acids. V gave up 4 bases and J gave up 3 bases, with 12 bases separating them. The sequencing sample was made of blood, either unsorted or a sorted T cell fraction (not recorded which). The receptor was derived from a human donor who was either an allogeneic HSCT recipient or a stem cell or donor lymphocyte infusion donor (not recorded which). It is not recorded whose cells these are; they may come from a transplant donor. This chain connects TRBV7-9 to TRBJ2-2, with D perhaps matching TRBD1 (8 bases). The CDR3 is CASSWTGRDTGELFF. The CDR3, as DNA: TGTGCCAGCAGCTGGACAGGGAGGGACACCGGGGAGCTGTTTTTT.